The sequence of this TCR beta chain was determined in a study of metastatic and nonmetastatic thyroid tumors. Overall study: It was across blood and tumor or nodule tissue from malignant and benign thyroid patients that repertoires were compared.

In this sample, this clone turned up many times. What it binds is not known. Among the patients, none had received any treatment before thyroid surgery. General study points: Malignant thyroid tumors reportedly had TCR beta diversity that was significantly higher than in benign nodules, in blood and tumor.

The CDR3 has 14 amino acids. With 6 bases removed from V and 5 bases from J, the gap between germline ends came to 16 bases. The germline V gene encodes CDR1 MDHEN and CDR2 SYDVKM. As originally analysed: CDR3 differences across clinicopathological groups were used to build a distant-metastasis classifier for papillary thyroid cancer. TCRdb re-clonotyped the PCR reads via MiXCR. TCRdb's processing, not the study's, gives the V and J calls here. The sample includes roughly 41,000 clones, approximately 15% of them seen just once. The TCR sequence derives from a female donor with papillary thyroid cancer or a benign thyroid nodule (not recorded which). Some clones in this sample may be carry-over from other donors' samples. Sequencing used blood. The chain uses TRBV28 and TRBJ1-1, with D maybe TRBD1 (5 bases). As DNA, the CDR3 is TGTGCCAGCAGCAAGGGACTGCTGGGGACTGAAGCTTTCTTT. Translating it yields CASSKGLLGTEAFF.